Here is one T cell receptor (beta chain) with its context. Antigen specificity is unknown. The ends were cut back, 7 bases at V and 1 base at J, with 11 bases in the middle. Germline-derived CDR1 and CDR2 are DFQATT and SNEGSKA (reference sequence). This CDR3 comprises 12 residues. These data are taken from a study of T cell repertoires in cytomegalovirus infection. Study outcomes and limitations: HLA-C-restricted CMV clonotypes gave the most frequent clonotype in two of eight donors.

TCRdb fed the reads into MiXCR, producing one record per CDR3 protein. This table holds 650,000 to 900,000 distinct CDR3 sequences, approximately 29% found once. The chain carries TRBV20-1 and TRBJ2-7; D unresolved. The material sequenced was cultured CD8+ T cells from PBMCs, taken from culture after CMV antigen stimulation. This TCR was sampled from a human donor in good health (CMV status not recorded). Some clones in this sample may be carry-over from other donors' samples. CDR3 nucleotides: TGCAGTGTTGGAGCGAAATCCTACGAGCAGTACGTC. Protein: CSVGAKSYEQYV.